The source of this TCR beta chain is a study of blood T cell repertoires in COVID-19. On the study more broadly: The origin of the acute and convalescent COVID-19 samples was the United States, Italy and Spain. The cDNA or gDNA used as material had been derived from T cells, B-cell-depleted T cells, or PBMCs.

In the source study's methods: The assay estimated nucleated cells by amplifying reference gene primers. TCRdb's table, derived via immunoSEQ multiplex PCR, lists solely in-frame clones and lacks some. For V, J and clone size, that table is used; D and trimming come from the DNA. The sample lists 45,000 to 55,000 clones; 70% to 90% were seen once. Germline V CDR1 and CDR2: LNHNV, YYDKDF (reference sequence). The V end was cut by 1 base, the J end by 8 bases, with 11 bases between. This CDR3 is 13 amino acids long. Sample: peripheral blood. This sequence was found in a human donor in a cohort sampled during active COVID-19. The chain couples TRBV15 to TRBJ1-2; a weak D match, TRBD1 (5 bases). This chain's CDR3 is CATSRAGHSGYTF. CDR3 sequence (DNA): TGTGCCACCAGCAGAGCTGGACATTCGGGCTACACCTTC.